This TCR beta chain is drawn from a study of blood T cell repertoires in COVID-19. The authors' processing: Amplification of reference gene primers provided the estimated nucleated cell counts. Generated by immunoSEQ multiplex PCR, the TCRdb table keeps only in-frame clones and is missing some. Clone size and the V and J calls come from that table; the DNA yielded D and trimming. The table has some 290,000 clones, 87% seen once. The length of the CDR3 is 15 residues. The ends lost 1 base at V and 5 bases at J; junction bases unmatched: 9. Germline CDR1 and CDR2: GTSNPN and SVGIG (reference sequence). Specimen: peripheral blood. The chain is built from TRBV30 and TRBJ2-5; TRBD1 agrees at 8 bases. This clonotype was obtained from a woman between 45 and 60 years old who had recovered from COVID-19. The CDR3 region has the DNA TGTGCCTGGAGTGAGATCAGGGGGCGGACGGAGACCCAGTACTTC. Protein: CAWSEIRGRTETQYF.